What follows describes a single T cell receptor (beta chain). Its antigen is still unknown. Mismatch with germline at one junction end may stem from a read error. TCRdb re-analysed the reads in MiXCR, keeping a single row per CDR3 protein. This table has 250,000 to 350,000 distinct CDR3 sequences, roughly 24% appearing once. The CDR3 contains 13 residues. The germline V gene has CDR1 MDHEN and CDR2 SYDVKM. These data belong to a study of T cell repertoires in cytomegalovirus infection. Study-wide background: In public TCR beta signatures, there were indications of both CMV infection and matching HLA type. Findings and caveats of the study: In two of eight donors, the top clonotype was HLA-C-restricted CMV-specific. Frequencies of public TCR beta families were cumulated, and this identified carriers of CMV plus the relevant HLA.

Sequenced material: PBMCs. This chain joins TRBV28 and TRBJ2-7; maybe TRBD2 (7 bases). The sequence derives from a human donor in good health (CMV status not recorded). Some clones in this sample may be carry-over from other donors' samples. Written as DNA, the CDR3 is TGTGCCAGCAGTCTCTCATTTAGGGGGGGGACGAACTTC. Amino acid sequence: CASSLSFRGGTNF.